Below are 5 T cell receptor beta chains sequenced from a single sample in a study of blood T cell repertoires in COVID-19. Repertoires were generated with immunoSEQ multiplex PCR, while TCRdb's copy carries only in-frame clones and drops some. This table has approximately 260,000 clones, about 90% appearing once. The source material was peripheral blood. The origin of the receptors is a woman aged 55-69 years with COVID-19, enrolled during active disease.

V is TRBV7-6 and J is TRBJ2-3, with TRBD2 identical over 10 bases. This CDR3 spans 18 amino acids. The V segment lost 5 bases and the J segment 1 base; nucleotides outside the gene matches: 12. CDR1 and CDR2 from the germline V gene are SGHVS and FNYEAQ. The DNA of the CDR3 is TGTGCCAGCAGCCCTCTAGCGGGGGCGCCCGGTGGCACAGATACGCAGTATTTT. Translated: CASSPLAGAPGGTDTQYF.

The V and J genes are TRBV6-5 and TRBJ1-6; D is uncertain. Germline loops: CDR1 MNHEY, CDR2 SVGAGI. This CDR3 is built from 13 residues. The V and J ends lost 2 bases and 10 bases respectively, with 9 bases between them. CDR3 in DNA: TGTGCCAGCAGTTACGGGCCGTGGTCACCCCTCCACTTT. It encodes CASSYGPWSPLHF.

The CDR3: CASSRSAGAPEAFF. As DNA, the CDR3 is TGTGCCAGCAGCCGAAGCGCAGGGGCCCCCGAAGCTTTCTTT. The J gene is TRBJ1-1, the V gene TRBV11-1, with D perhaps matching TRBD1 (6 bases). CDR1 and CDR2 (germline): SGHAT, FQDESV (reference sequence). Trimming pared 5 bases from V and 8 bases from J, leaving 18 bases between. The CDR3 is made up of 14 amino acids.

This clone was seen a single time. V and J are TRBV9 and TRBJ2-1, with D tentatively TRBD2 (5 bases). The CDR3 is 17 amino acids. Looked up from germline, CDR1 is SGDLS and CDR2 is YYNGEE. V gave up 2 bases and J gave up 5 bases, with 20 bases separating them. CDR3 bases: TGTGCCAGCAGCGTGAGCGTAGGGAGATCGGGAAACAATGAGCAGTTCTTC. Translating it yields CASSVSVGRSGNNEQFF.

This chain joins TRBV18 and TRBJ1-5; D remains ambiguous. Trimming removed 2 bases at V and 2 bases at J, with 7 bases between. Germline values: CDR1 KGHSH, CDR2 LQKENI. The CDR3 is 14 amino acids. For the CDR3, the DNA is TGTGCCAGCTCACCAGCGGCAGGCAATCAGCCCCAGCATTTT. This encodes CASSPAAGNQPQHF.